A single sample gave rise to the 5 T cell receptor beta chains below, sequenced in a study of blood T cell repertoires in COVID-19. Sequenced by immunoSEQ multiplex PCR; TCRdb stores in-frame clones only, minus some. The sample lists 380,000 or so clones, 85% to 90% seen once, with 0.95% to 1% in the top ten. The material sequenced was PBMCs or T cells enriched from blood (not recorded which). The source is a young woman with acute COVID-19.

The rearrangement links TRBV13 to TRBJ2-7; 10 bases are shared with TRBD1. The germline CDR1 and CDR2 sequences are PRHDT and FYEKMQ (reference sequence). V was clipped by 3 bases and J by 5 bases; unmatched bases: 7. CDR3 size: 15 residues. The CDR3 loop is CASSFLGTGDDEQYF. CDR3 DNA sequence: TGTGCCAGCAGCTTTTTAGGGACAGGGGATGACGAGCAGTACTTC.

The chain is built from TRBV7-2 and TRBJ1-3; 7 nucleotides align to TRBD1. Germline CDR1 is SGHTA and CDR2 is FQGNSA. The CDR3 totals 18 residues. Unmatched junction bases numbered 9, after V lost 1 base and J lost 0 bases. The CDR3 DNA reads TGTGCCAGCAGCTTAGGGATGTCAGGGGGAGGCTCTGGAAACACCATATATTTT. Its translation: CASSLGMSGGGSGNTIYF.

The chain links TRBV7-8 to TRBJ2-3, with a tentative D call TRBD2 (6 bases). The CDR3 loop spans 16 amino acids. The germline V gene has CDR1 SGHVS and CDR2 FQNEAQ. Trimming cost V 1 base and J 0 bases, with 11 bases left between them. In DNA form, the CDR3 reads TGTGCCAGCAGCTTAGTGGCGGGGACTAGCACAGATACGCAGTATTTT. As protein: CASSLVAGTSTDTQYF.

The rearrangement uses TRBV5-6 and TRBJ1-2; D might be TRBD1 (5 bases). V was shortened by 0 bases and J by 4 bases, with 7 bases between the two germline ends. The CDR3 is made up of 13 amino acids. Germline assignment: CDR1 SGHDT and CDR2 YYEEEE. Here the CDR3 DNA reads TGTGCCAGCAGCTTGGAAGGGGCCTATGGCTACACCTTC. Its translation: CASSLEGAYGYTF.

This rearrangement joins TRBV9 to TRBJ1-1; D is unresolved. V lost 1 base and J 0 bases, leaving 7 bases between the germline ends. Per the germline V gene, CDR1 is SGDLS and CDR2 is YYNGEE. This CDR3 is 14 amino acids long. CDR3 sequence: CASSVSPLNTEAFF. CDR3 DNA sequence: TGTGCCAGCAGCGTAAGCCCCTTGAACACTGAAGCTTTCTTT.